These T cell receptor beta chains were read from a single sample in a study of T-cell memory formation after mild COVID-19. One entry per CDR3 protein, called by TCRdb with MiXCR from the 5' RACE reads. The sample includes about 470,000 distinct CDR3 sequences, roughly 23% seen only once; the top ten take roughly an eighth. Sequenced material: PBMCs or a T cell subset sorted from them (not recorded which). The receptor source for this set is an adult woman who had mild COVID-19 (a few samples of this study predate the infection). Cell type and time point are not known. The CDR3 runs from the conserved cysteine through the conserved F or W. The order of the fields is V gene, D gene, clone size, J gene, CDR3 protein, CDR3 DNA. The D gene is left open where the match is weak. For some rows the clone size is stated as once, few or many, or as a class when expanded; others skip it.

>TRBV7-3|NA|NA|TRBJ2-5
CASSLNSGSQTQYF
TGTGCCAGCAGTCTTAACTCGGGGTCCCAGACCCAGTACTTC
>TRBV5-1|TRBD2|few|TRBJ2-1
CASSLNSGPNYNEQFF
TGCGCCAGCAGCTTGAATAGCGGGCCCAACTACAATGAGCAGTTCTTC
>TRBV4-2|TRBD1|NA|TRBJ2-5
CASSPSRQGARSHQETQYF
TGTGCCAGCAGCCCAAGTAGACAGGGGGCACGTAGCCACCAAGAGACCCAGTACTTC
>TRBV7-2|TRBD1|few|TRBJ2-7
CASSLSWTGTYEQYF
TGTGCCAGCAGCTTATCCTGGACAGGAACCTACGAGCAGTACTTC
>TRBV7-2|NA|few|TRBJ2-4
CASSSPGGTVVHDAKNIQYF
TGTGCCAGCAGCTCACCCGGGGGGACAGTGGTCCATGATGCCAAAAACATTCAGTACTTC
>TRBV6-2/TRBV6-3|NA|NA|TRBJ2-7
CASSYAGRKDEQYF
TGTGCCAGCAGTTACGCCGGGAGAAAAGACGAGCAGTACTTC
>TRBV19|NA|NA|TRBJ2-3
CASSIDLGQGGPTDTQYF
TGTGCCAGTAGTATAGATCTAGGGCAAGGAGGCCCCACAGATACGCAGTATTTT
>TRBV15|NA|many|TRBJ1-2
CATSRGRAGGGYTF
TGTGCCACCAGCAGGGGACGGGCTGGCGGTGGCTACACCTTC
>TRBV6-5|TRBD1|NA|TRBJ2-1
CASINPGGYEQFF
TGTGCCAGCATCAACCCAGGGGGCTATGAGCAGTTCTTC
>TRBV5-1|TRBD2|few|TRBJ2-1
CASSLLAGDLNEQFF
TGCGCCAGCAGCTTGTTAGCGGGAGACCTAAATGAGCAGTTCTTC
>TRBV9|NA|few|TRBJ2-6
CASSVRFEGGLPDSGANVLTF
TGTGCCAGCAGCGTACGGTTCGAAGGGGGACTCCCCGACTCTGGGGCCAACGTCCTGACTTTC
>TRBV9|NA|few|TRBJ1-1
CASSPGPGRTEAFF
TGTGCCAGCAGCCCAGGCCCCGGACGGACTGAAGCTTTCTTT
>TRBV12-3/TRBV12-4|NA|NA|TRBJ2-5
CASSWVDETQYF
TGTGCCAGCAGTTGGGTGGATGAGACCCAGTACTTC
>TRBV20-1|TRBD2|few|TRBJ2-1
CSARDGGLAGTFYNEQFF
TGCAGTGCTAGAGACGGGGGACTAGCGGGGACATTCTACAATGAGCAGTTCTTC
>TRBV10-3|NA|many|TRBJ2-3
CAIQPHGADTQYF
TGTGCCATCCAACCTCATGGGGCAGATACGCAGTATTTT
>TRBV5-1|TRBD1|few|TRBJ2-7
CASVPGTGGGYEQYF
TGCGCCAGCGTCCCCGGGACAGGGGGCGGATACGAGCAGTACTTC
>TRBV30|NA|NA|TRBJ1-1
CAWRGFKNTEAFF
TGTGCCTGGAGGGGGTTTAAAAACACTGAAGCTTTCTTT
>TRBV24-1|TRBD2|few|TRBJ2-1
CATSDLPSGRNEQFF
TGTGCCACCAGTGATTTGCCTAGCGGGAGGAATGAGCAGTTCTTC
>TRBV4-1|NA|few|TRBJ1-1
CASSQQGLNTEAFF
TGCGCCAGCAGCCAACAGGGCTTGAACACTGAAGCTTTCTTT
>TRBV6-5|NA|NA|TRBJ1-6
CASSYTFGSPLHF
TGTGCCAGCAGTTATACTTTCGGTTCACCCCTCCACTTT
>TRBV18|TRBD1|few|TRBJ2-7
CASSPRDRGGYEQYF
TGTGCCAGCTCACCTCGGGACAGGGGGGGATACGAGCAGTACTTC
>TRBV4-1|NA|NA|TRBJ2-7
CASSLWLVGHEQYF
TGCGCCAGCAGCCTCTGGCTAGTTGGCCACGAGCAGTACTTC
>TRBV2|TRBD1|once|TRBJ2-7
CASSEYRGMGYEQYF
TGTGCCAGCAGTGAATACAGGGGAATGGGCTACGAGCAGTACTTC
>TRBV7-6|TRBD1|few|TRBJ1-2
CASSLEARGRKTYGYTF
TGTGCCAGCAGCTTAGAGGCCAGGGGGCGCAAGACCTATGGCTACACCTTC
>TRBV4-2|NA|few|TRBJ1-5
CASSKETGQYQPQHF
TGTGCCAGCAGCAAAGAAACAGGGCAGTATCAGCCCCAGCATTTT
>TRBV20-1|NA|few|TRBJ2-3
CSAREDNTDTQYF
TGCAGTGCTAGAGAGGACAACACAGATACGCAGTATTTT
>TRBV20-1|NA|NA|TRBJ1-1
CSASGLYTEAFF
TGCAGTGCTAGTGGCCTATACACTGAAGCTTTCTTT
>TRBV7-3|NA|few|TRBJ2-2
CASSPGGAYTGELFF
TGTGCCAGCAGCCCAGGGGGGGCGTACACCGGGGAGCTGTTTTTT
>TRBV5-1|TRBD2|few|TRBJ2-5
CASSSRLAGGQETQYF
TGCGCCAGCAGCTCGAGACTAGCGGGGGGCCAAGAGACCCAGTACTTC
>TRBV24-1|NA|few|TRBJ1-5
CATSAGGGNQPQHF
TGTGCCACCAGTGCCGGGGGGGGCAATCAGCCCCAGCATTTT